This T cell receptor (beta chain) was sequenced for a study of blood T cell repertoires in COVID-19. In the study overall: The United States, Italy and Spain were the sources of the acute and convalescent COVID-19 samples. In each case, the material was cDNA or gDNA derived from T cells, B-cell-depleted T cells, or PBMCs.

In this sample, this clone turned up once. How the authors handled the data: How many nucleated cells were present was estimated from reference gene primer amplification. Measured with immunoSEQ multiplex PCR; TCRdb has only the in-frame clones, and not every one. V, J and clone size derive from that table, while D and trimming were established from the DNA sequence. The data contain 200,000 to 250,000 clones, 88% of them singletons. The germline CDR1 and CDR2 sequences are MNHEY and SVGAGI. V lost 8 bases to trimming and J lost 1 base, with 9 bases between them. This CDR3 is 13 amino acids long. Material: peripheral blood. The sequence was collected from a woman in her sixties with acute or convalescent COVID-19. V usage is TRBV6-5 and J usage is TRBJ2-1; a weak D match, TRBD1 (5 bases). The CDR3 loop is CASQSGSYNEQFF. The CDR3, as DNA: TGTGCCAGCCAATCAGGGTCCTACAATGAGCAGTTCTTC.